This TCR beta chain derives from a study of T cell repertoires in cytomegalovirus infection (dated by TCRdb to about 2019). Turning to the overall study: Because public TCR beta signatures pointed to carriage of CMV infection together with the matching HLA type, the HLA type of each donor mattered for the analysis.

This clonotype was detected only a few times. Its antigen is still unknown. There are no base qualities to consult, and no much larger clone falls within one base. Sequencing relied on an Illumina HiSeq 1500. In TCRdb, the public reads were trimmed at Q25 with fastp and aligned with MiXCR, with productive beta chains retained. Each CDR3 protein appears once, grouped with its most common genes and DNA. Across this sample there are 100,000 to 150,000 distinct CDR3 sequences, with 20% to 30% seen only once. The ten largest make up 34% of the sample. Germline trimming: 8 bases from V, 6 bases from J; junction bases outside gene matches: 9. Inclusive of the bounding cysteine and phenylalanine, the CDR3 is 14 residues long. Only the CDR3 DNA is retained, 42 bases long and in frame from the first base. From a lookup of the germline V gene, CDR1 and CDR2 are MGHRA and YSYEKL. The study at large found these results: Cumulative frequency of public TCR beta family members discriminated carriers of CMV infection plus the relevant HLA type in this cohort and an independent roughly 350-donor cohort. The ex vivo response was dominated by HLA-C-restricted CMV-specific TCR beta clonotypes, which also provided the single most frequent clonotype in two of eight donors.

The rearranged chain carries TRBV4-1 and TRBJ2-2; TRBD1 aligns with 7 central bases. The clonotype originates from a human donor in good health (CMV status not recorded). Some clones in this sample may be carry-over from other donors' samples. What was sequenced was PBMCs, sequenced either directly or after in vitro stimulation (not recorded which). The CDR3 corresponds to CASVGTESAGELFF. The nucleotide sequence is TGCGCCAGCGTTGGGACAGAAAGCGCCGGGGAGCTGTTTTTT.